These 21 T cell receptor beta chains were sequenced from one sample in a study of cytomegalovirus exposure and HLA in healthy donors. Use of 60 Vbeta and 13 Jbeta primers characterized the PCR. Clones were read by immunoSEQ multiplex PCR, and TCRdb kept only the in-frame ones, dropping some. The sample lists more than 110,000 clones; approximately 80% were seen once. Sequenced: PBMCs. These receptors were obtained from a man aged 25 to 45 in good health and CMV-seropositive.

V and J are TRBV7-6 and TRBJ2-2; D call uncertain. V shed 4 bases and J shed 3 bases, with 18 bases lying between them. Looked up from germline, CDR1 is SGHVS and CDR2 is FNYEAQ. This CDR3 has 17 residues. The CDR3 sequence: CASSSPLVEVDTGELFF. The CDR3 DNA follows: TGTGCCAGCAGCTCCCCCCTCGTCGAGGTAGACACCGGGGAGCTGTTTTTT.

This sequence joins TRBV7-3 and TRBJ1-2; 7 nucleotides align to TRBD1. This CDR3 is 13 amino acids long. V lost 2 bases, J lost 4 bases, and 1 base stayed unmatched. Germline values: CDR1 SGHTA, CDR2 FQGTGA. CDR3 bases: TGTGCCAGCAGCTTAGGGGACAGCTATGGCTACACCTTC. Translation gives CASSLGDSYGYTF.

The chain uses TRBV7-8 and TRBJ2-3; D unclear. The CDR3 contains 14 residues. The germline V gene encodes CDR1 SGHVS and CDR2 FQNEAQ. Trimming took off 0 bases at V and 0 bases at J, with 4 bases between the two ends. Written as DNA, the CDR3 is TGTGCCAGCAGCTTAGCTTTAAGCACAGATACGCAGTATTTT. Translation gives CASSLALSTDTQYF.

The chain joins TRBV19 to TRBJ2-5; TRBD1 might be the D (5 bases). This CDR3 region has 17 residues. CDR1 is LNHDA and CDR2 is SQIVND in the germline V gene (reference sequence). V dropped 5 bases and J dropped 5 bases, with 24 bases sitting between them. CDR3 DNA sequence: TGTGCCAGTAGTGATCAGGGTCCCGATTACGCTGGGGAGACCCAGTACTTC. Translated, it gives CASSDQGPDYAGETQYF.

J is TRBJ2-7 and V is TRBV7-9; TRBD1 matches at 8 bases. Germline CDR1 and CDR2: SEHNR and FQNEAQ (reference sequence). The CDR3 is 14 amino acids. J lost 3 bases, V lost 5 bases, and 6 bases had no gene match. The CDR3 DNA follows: TGTGCCAGCAGCACGACAGGGGAGTTCTACGAGCAGTACTTC. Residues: CASSTTGEFYEQYF. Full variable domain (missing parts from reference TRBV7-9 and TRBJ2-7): DTGVSQNPRHKITKRGQNVTFRCDPISEHNRLYWYRQTLGQGPEFLTYFQNEAQLEKSRLLSDRFSAERPKGSFSTLEIQRTEQGDSAMYLCASSTTGEFYEQYFGPGTRLTVT.

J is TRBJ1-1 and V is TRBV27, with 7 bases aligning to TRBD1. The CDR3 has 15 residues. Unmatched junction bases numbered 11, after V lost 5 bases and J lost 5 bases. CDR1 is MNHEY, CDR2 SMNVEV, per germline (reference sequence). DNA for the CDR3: TGTGCCAGCAGTCCCCAGGCAGGGGGGAGGACTGAAGCTTTCTTT. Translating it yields CASSPQAGGRTEAFF.

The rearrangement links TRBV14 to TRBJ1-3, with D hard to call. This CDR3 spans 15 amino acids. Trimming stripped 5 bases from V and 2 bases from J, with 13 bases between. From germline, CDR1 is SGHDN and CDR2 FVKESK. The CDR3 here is CASSGLTEPGNTIYF. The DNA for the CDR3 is TGTGCCAGCAGCGGGCTCACAGAGCCTGGAAACACCATATATTTT. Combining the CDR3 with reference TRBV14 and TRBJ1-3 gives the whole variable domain EAGVTQFPSHSVIEKGQTVTLRCDPISGHDNLYWYRRVMGKEIKFLLHFVKESKQDESGMPNNRFLAERTGGTYSTLKVQPAELEDSGVYFCASSGLTEPGNTIYFGEGSWLTVV.

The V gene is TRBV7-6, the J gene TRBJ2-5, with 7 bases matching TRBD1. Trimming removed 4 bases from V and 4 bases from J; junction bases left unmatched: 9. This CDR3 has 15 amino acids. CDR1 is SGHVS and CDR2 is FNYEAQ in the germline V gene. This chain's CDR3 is CASSSPGGRTETQYF. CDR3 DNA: TGTGCCAGCAGCTCTCCAGGGGGAAGAACAGAGACCCAGTACTTC.

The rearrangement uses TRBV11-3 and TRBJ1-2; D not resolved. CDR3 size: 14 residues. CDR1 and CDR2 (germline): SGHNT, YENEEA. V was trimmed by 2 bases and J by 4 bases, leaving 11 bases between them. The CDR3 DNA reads TGTGCCAGCAGCTTACGCGCCTCGGGCTATGGCTACACCTTC. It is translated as CASSLRASGYGYTF.

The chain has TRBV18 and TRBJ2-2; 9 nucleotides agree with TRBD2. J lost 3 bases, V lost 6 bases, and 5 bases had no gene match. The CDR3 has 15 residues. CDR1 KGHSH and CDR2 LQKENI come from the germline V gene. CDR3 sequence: CASSPRTSDTGELFF. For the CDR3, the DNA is TGTGCCAGCTCCCCGAGGACTAGCGACACCGGGGAGCTGTTTTTT.

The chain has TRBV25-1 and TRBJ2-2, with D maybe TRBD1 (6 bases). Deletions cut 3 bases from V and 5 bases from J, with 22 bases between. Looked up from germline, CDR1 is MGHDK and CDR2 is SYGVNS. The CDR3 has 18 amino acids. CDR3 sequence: CASSDRDEGGRSTGELFF. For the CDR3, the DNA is TGTGCCAGCAGTGACCGGGACGAAGGGGGTCGGAGTACCGGGGAGCTGTTTTTT. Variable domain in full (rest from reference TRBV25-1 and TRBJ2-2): EADIYQTPRYLVIGTGKKITLECSQTMGHDKMYWYQQDPGMELHLIHYSYGVNSTEKGDLSSESTVSRIRTEHFPLTLESARPSHTSQYLCASSDRDEGGRSTGELFFGEGSRLTVL.

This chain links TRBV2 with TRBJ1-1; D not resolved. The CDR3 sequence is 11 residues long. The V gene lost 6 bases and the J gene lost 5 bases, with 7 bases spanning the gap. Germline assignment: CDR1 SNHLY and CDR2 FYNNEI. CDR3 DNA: TGTGCCAGCAGGGCGGAAACTGAAGCTTTCTTT. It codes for CASRAETEAFF.

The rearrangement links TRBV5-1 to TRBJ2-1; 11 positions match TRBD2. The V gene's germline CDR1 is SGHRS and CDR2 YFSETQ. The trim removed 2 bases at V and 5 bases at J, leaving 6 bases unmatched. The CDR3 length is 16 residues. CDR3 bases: TGCGCCAGCAGCTTCCGGGGACTAGCGGAAAACAATGAGCAGTTCTTC. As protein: CASSFRGLAENNEQFF.

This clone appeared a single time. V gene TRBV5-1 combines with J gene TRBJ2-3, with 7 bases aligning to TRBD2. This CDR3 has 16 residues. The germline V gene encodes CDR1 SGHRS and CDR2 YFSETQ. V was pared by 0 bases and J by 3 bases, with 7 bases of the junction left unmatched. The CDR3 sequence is CASSLGASGVTDTQYF. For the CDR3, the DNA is TGCGCCAGCAGCTTGGGGGCTAGCGGTGTTACAGATACGCAGTATTTT.

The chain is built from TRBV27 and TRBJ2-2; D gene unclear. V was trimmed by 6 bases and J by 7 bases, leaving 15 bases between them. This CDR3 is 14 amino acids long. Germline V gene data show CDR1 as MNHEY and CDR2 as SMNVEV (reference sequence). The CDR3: CASRLAGDSGELFF. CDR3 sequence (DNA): TGTGCCAGCAGGTTGGCTGGAGATAGCGGGGAGCTGTTTTTT.

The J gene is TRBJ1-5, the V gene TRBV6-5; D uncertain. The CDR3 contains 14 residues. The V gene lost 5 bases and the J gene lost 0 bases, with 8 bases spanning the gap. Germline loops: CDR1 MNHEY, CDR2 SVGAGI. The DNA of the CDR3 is TGTGCCAGCAGTGCGTTTGGTAGCAATCAGCCCCAGCATTTT. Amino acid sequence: CASSAFGSNQPQHF.

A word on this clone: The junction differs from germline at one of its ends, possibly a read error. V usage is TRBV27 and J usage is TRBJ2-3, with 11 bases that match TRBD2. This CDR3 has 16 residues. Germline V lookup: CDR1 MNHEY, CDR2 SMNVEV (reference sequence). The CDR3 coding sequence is TGTGCCAGCAGTTTAGTTTTGCAGGATAGGACTAGCGGGTTTAATTTT. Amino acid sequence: CASSLVLQDRTSGFNF.

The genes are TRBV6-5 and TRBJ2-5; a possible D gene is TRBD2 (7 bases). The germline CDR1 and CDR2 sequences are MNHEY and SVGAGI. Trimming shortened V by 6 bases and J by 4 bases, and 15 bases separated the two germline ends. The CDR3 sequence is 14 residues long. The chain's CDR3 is CASSREGGRETQYF. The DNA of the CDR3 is TGTGCCAGCAGCAGGGAGGGGGGCCGAGAGACCCAGTACTTC.

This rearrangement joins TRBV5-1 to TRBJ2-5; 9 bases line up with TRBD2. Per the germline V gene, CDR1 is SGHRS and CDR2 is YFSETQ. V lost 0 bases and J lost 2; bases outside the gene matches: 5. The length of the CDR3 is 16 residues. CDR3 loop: CASSLAGTSIQETQYF. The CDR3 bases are TGCGCCAGCAGCTTGGCCGGGACTAGCATTCAAGAGACCCAGTACTTC.

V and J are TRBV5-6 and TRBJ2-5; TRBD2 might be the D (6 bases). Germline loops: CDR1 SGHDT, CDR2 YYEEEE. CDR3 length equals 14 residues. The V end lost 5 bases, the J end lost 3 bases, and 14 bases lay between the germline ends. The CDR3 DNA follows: TGTGCCAGCAGGGCGGGGTGGGCCAAAGAGACCCAGTACTTC. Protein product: CASRAGWAKETQYF.

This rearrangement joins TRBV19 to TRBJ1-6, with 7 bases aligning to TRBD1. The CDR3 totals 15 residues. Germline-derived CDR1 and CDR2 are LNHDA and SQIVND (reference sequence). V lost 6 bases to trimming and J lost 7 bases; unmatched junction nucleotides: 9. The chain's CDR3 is CASSFLGGSNSPLHF. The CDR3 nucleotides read TGTGCCAGTAGCTTCTTAGGGGGCTCGAATTCACCCCTCCACTTT.